This paragraph reports one T cell receptor (beta chain). The V end lost 3 bases, the J end lost 1 base, and 13 bases lay between the germline ends. Germline assignment: CDR1 KGHDR and CDR2 SFDVKD. CDR3 size: 16 residues. The protocol was immunoSEQ multiplex PCR, while the TCRdb copy is restricted to in-frame clones and leaves out a portion. The table lists tens of thousands of clones, approximately 82% of them singletons. The data were taken from a study of blood T cell repertoires in COVID-19. Input material: peripheral blood. The genes are TRBV24-1 and TRBJ2-3; possibly TRBD2 for D (7 bases). This clonotype was sampled from a human donor in a cohort sampled during active or convalescent COVID-19. The CDR3 loop reads CATSDATGRGTDTQYF. Here the CDR3 DNA reads TGTGCCACCAGTGATGCCACAGGGAGGGGCACAGATACGCAGTATTTT.